The clone carrying this T cell receptor (beta chain) was seen at least ten times. Its specificity is unknown. Unmatched junction bases numbered 9, after V lost 5 bases and J lost 4 bases. The CDR3 consists of 15 residues. The entry originates in a study of T cells in Graves' hyperthyroidism and ophthalmopathy. RNA transcripts provided the source from which TCR beta CDR3 regions were amplified. Carried out on the TCR CDR3, a first-round RT-PCR used the HTBI primer set. Via MiXCR, TCRdb re-called the multiplex PCR reads, giving one row per CDR3 protein. This table has some 510,000 distinct CDR3 sequences, about 20% appearing once. Study outcomes and limitations: Onset of ophthalmopathy came a median 6.5 months after the model predicted it.

Input material: blood. This chain connects TRBV12-3 or TRBV12-4 to TRBJ2-3; 7 bases match TRBD1. The TCR sequence derives from a young man with Graves' hyperthyroidism. The CDR3 region has the DNA TGTGCCAGCAGTCCAGACAGGGTAAGGGCAGATACGCAGTATTTT. It encodes CASSPDRVRADTQYF.